These T cell receptor beta chains were read from a single sample in a study of T cells after yellow fever vaccination. TCRdb re-called the 5' RACE reads through MiXCR, storing one row per CDR3 protein. This sample carries approximately 580,000 distinct CDR3 sequences, roughly a sixth of them seen once, and the ten largest clones take 17%. The sequences come from PBMCs, collected 5 days after the first yellow fever vaccination. These receptor sequences come from a man younger than 35 who received the YFV17D yellow fever vaccine. The CDR3 runs from the conserved cysteine through the conserved F or W. Fields, in order: D gene, J gene, V gene, clone size, CDR3 protein, CDR3 DNA. D genes are given only for firm matches. Clone size appears in some rows only: once, few, many, or a class for an expanded clone.

TRBD2,TRBJ2-7,TRBV25-1,.,CASSESGGTHEQYF,TGTGCCAGCAGTGAATCGGGGGGGACCCACGAGCAGTACTTC
TRBD1,TRBJ2-6,TRBV7-9,.,CASRTGFFSGANVLTF,TGTGCCAGCAGGACAGGGTTCTTCTCTGGGGCCAACGTCCTGACTTTC
TRBD2,TRBJ2-1,TRBV3-1,.,CASSHPRAPGLAGIYNEQFF,TGTGCCAGCAGCCATCCTAGGGCCCCAGGACTAGCGGGAATATACAATGAGCAGTTCTTC
.,TRBJ2-3,TRBV18,few,CASSPMDQVTDTQYF,TGTGCCAGCTCACCGATGGACCAAGTCACAGATACGCAGTATTTT
TRBD1,TRBJ1-6,TRBV5-1,few,CASSLVGGTGVITPLHF,TGCGCCAGCAGCTTGGTCGGCGGGACAGGGGTCATAACACCCCTCCACTTT
.,TRBJ2-1,TRBV12-3/TRBV12-4,.,CASSLGSRDNEQFF,TGTGCCAGCAGTTTGGGGTCTAGAGATAATGAGCAGTTCTTC
TRBD1,TRBJ2-4,TRBV11-2,.,CASSPRDSKNIQYF,TGTGCCAGCAGCCCGAGGGACAGCAAAAACATTCAGTACTTC
TRBD1,TRBJ2-1,TRBV12-3/TRBV12-4,few,CASRDRGVYNEQFF,TGTGCCAGCAGGGACAGGGGGGTGTACAATGAGCAGTTCTTC
TRBD2,TRBJ2-1,TRBV6-1,few,CASSHTSGVDNEQFF,TGTGCCAGCAGCCATACTAGCGGGGTAGACAATGAGCAGTTCTTC
.,TRBJ2-3,TRBV7-9,few,CASSPPPRTRLTDTQYF,TGTGCCAGCAGTCCCCCCCCCCGGACACGGCTCACAGATACGCAGTATTTT
TRBD2,TRBJ2-2,TRBV7-9,few,CASSFGRTNTGELFF,TGTGCCAGCAGCTTCGGGAGGACGAACACCGGGGAGCTGTTTTTT
.,TRBJ1-1,TRBV13,few,CASSTSGTEAFF,TGTGCCAGCAGCACGTCGGGGACTGAAGCTTTCTTT
.,TRBJ2-3,TRBV6-1,.,CASSGKGQGWDTQYF,TGTGCCAGCAGTGGCAAAGGCCAGGGATGGGATACGCAGTATTTT
.,TRBJ2-4,TRBV11-1,few,CASSLSQVERVGGAKNIQYF,TGTGCCAGCAGCCTGTCACAGGTTGAACGGGTAGGTGGAGCCAAAAACATTCAGTACTTC
.,TRBJ1-2,TRBV4-1,.,CASSQEGTYGSEDYGYTF,TGCGCCAGCAGCCAAGAAGGAACCTACGGCAGTGAAGACTATGGCTACACCTTC
.,TRBJ1-1,TRBV5-1,few,CASRSDSNTEAFF,TGCGCCAGCAGATCCGACAGCAACACTGAAGCTTTCTTT
.,TRBJ1-3,TRBV15,few,CATSRDQGSWDGNTIYF,TGTGCCACCAGCAGAGATCAAGGTTCCTGGGATGGAAACACCATATATTTT
.,TRBJ2-7,TRBV6-5,.,CASSYFDRSYEQYF,TGTGCCAGCAGTTATTTTGACAGATCCTACGAGCAGTACTTC
.,TRBJ2-5,TRBV2,few,CASRGDKETQYF,TGTGCCAGCAGGGGTGATAAAGAGACCCAGTACTTC
.,TRBJ2-7,TRBV9,.,CASSVGAVGGAYEQYF,TGTGCCAGCAGCGTTGGGGCCGTCGGTGGCGCCTACGAGCAGTACTTC
.,TRBJ1-2,TRBV7-9,.,CASSGQRNYGYTF,TGTGCCAGCAGCGGACAGCGAAACTATGGCTACACCTTC
.,TRBJ2-1,TRBV7-3,.,CASSSPGAYNEQFF,TGTGCCAGCAGCTCCCCAGGGGCCTACAATGAGCAGTTCTTC
TRBD1,TRBJ1-6,TRBV20-1,few,CSARDRVVGSPLHF,TGCAGTGCTAGGGACAGGGTTGTTGGTTCACCCCTCCACTTT
TRBD1,TRBJ1-2,TRBV18,few,CASSPPGTGGGYTF,TGTGCCAGCTCACCACCGGGGACAGGGGGCGGCTACACCTTC
.,TRBJ2-3,TRBV6-2/TRBV6-3,many,CASSYRAGAGVADTQYF,TGTGCCAGCAGTTACAGGGCGGGGGCAGGAGTCGCAGATACGCAGTATTTT
.,TRBJ1-5,TRBV15,few,CATSSLPSSQPQHF,TGTGCCACCAGCAGCCTTCCTTCATCTCAGCCCCAGCATTTT
.,TRBJ1-1,TRBV9,few,CASSARGNAEAFF,TGTGCCAGCAGCGCTAGGGGGAACGCTGAAGCTTTCTTT